Following are 28 T cell receptor beta chains from one sample sequenced in a study of PD-1 blockade in mismatch repair-deficient tumors. The repertoire was sequenced with immunoSEQ multiplex PCR; TCRdb's copy has only in-frame clones and lacks some. The data show 120,000 or so clones, with about 88% seen just once and roughly 14% held by the top ten. This specimen was peripheral blood, taken 44 weeks after starting pembrolizumab. These receptors all stem from an adult with mismatch repair-deficient cancer.

The chain uses TRBV4-2 and TRBJ2-7; no clear D gene. From germline, CDR1 is LGHNA and CDR2 YNFKEQ. Trimming removed 0 bases from V and 4 bases from J, with 13 bases in between. CDR3 size: 15 residues. The CDR3 nucleotides are TGTGCCAGCAGCCAAGATGAGGAAGGGCCTTACGAGCAGTACTTC. Its translation is CASSQDEEGPYEQYF.

The chain is built from TRBV4-1 and TRBJ2-6; TRBD2 is a possible D gene (6 bases). The CDR3 is 16 residues long. CDR1 and CDR2 (germline): MGHRA, YSYEKL. With 1 base removed from V and 4 bases from J, the gap between germline ends came to 11 bases. The CDR3 DNA is TGCGCCAGCAGCCAAGCGGAGGGTGACGGGGCCAACGTCCTGACTTTC. It encodes CASSQAEGDGANVLTF.

V is TRBV7-8 and J is TRBJ2-7; 9 positions match TRBD1. The CDR3 has 15 amino acids. The ends lost 6 bases at V and 2 bases at J; junction bases unmatched: 8. Per the germline V gene, CDR1 is SGHVS and CDR2 is FQNEAQ. CDR3 DNA: TGTGCCAGCAGGGGCGGGACAGGGAAAACCTACGAGCAGTACTTC. Translation: CASRGGTGKTYEQYF. Based on the CDR3 plus reference TRBV7-8 and TRBJ2-7, the full variable domain is GAGVSQSPRYKVAKRGQDVALRCDPISGHVSLFWYQQALGQGPEFLTYFQNEAQLDKSGLPSDRFFAERPEGSVSTLKIQRTQQEDSAVYLCASRGGTGKTYEQYFGPGTRLTVT.

The V call is TRBV9, the J call TRBJ1-4; TRBD1 matches at 11 bases. Looked up from germline, CDR1 is SGDLS and CDR2 is YYNGEE. The CDR3 has 15 residues. V lost 4 bases to trimming and J lost 8 bases; unmatched junction nucleotides: 7. The CDR3 coding sequence is TGTGCCAGCAGCTTCTCCGGGACAGGGGGGGAAAAACTGTTTTTT. Translated: CASSFSGTGGEKLFF.

V usage is TRBV18 and J usage is TRBJ1-2; D not resolved. V shed 0 bases and J shed 0 bases, with 8 bases lying between them. The CDR3 is 15 residues long. Germline CDR1 reads KGHSH; CDR2 reads LQKENI. This CDR3 is CASSPPKLANYGYTF. Written as DNA, the CDR3 is TGTGCCAGCTCACCACCGAAGTTAGCTAACTATGGCTACACCTTC.

The chain recombines TRBV6-1 with TRBJ1-2, with a weak D call TRBD1 (5 bases). Germline V gene sequence: CDR1 MNHNS, CDR2 SASEGT. The length of the CDR3 is 14 residues. The V end was cut by 3 bases, the J end by 2 bases, with 10 bases between. Here the CDR3 DNA reads TGTGCCAGCAGTGAGAGGCCAGGGAACTATGGCTACACCTTC. Residues: CASSERPGNYGYTF.

This clone was detected only once. V and J are TRBV7-8 and TRBJ2-1; 11 bases map to TRBD2. V dropped 5 bases and J dropped 9; count of bases not matched to a gene: 12. Germline V gives CDR1 SGHVS, CDR2 FQNEAQ. The CDR3 runs 16 residues. CDR3 bases: TGTGCCAGCAGCATACGTAGACTAGCGGGAATCACTGAGCAGTTCTTC. It yields the protein CASSIRRLAGITEQFF.

The chain employs TRBV7-2 and TRBJ2-1; 7 bases fit TRBD1. J lost 4 bases, V lost 2 bases, and 8 bases had no gene match. CDR3 length: 16 residues. Germline-derived CDR1 and CDR2 are SGHTA and FQGNSA. DNA for the CDR3: TGTGCCAGCAGCTTATGGGGGACAGACCGATACAATGAGCAGTTCTTC. Amino acids: CASSLWGTDRYNEQFF.

The rearrangement links TRBV6-1 to TRBJ1-5; 10 bases are shared with TRBD1. Germline V lookup: CDR1 MNHNS, CDR2 SASEGT. Trimming removed 2 bases from V and 10 bases from J; junction bases left unmatched: 5. The CDR3 spans 14 residues. In DNA, the CDR3 is TGTGCCAGCAGTGAAAGCGGGACAGGGGACCCCCAGCATTTT. Amino acids: CASSESGTGDPQHF.

This chain links TRBV2 with TRBJ2-1, with TRBD1 matching over 8 bases. Losses at the gene ends were 5 bases for V and 9 bases for J; bases not matched to a gene: 12. Germline values: CDR1 SNHLY, CDR2 FYNNEI. The length of the CDR3 is 15 residues. Written as DNA, the CDR3 is TGTGCCAGCAGTTACGACAGGGGAAGTTCCGGTGAGCAGTTCTTC. It translates to CASSYDRGSSGEQFF.

The rearrangement joins TRBV29-1 to TRBJ2-1, with 7 positions matching TRBD2. The CDR3 spans 16 residues. Germline CDR1 and CDR2: SQVTM and ANQGSEA. Trimming cost V 6 bases and J 6 bases; bases outside gene matches: 17. The CDR3 loop is CSVRSEWEGRFNEQFF. The CDR3 DNA sequence: TGCAGCGTCCGGTCGGAGTGGGAGGGTAGATTCAATGAGCAGTTCTTC.

This clone was seen once. This chain links TRBV7-3 with TRBJ2-4; D may be TRBD1 (5 bases). The V gene's germline CDR1 is SGHTA and CDR2 FQGTGA. With 2 bases removed from V and 13 bases from J, the gap between germline ends came to 15 bases. This CDR3 has 13 residues. This CDR3 is CASSLYSNGQQYF. Here the CDR3 DNA reads TGTGCCAGCAGCTTATATAGTAATGGACAACAGTACTTC.

The chain combines TRBV4-2 with TRBJ2-1; 11 nucleotides match TRBD2. There are 16 residues in the CDR3. Trimming took 4 bases from V and 5 from J; bases not matched to a gene: 7. Germline CDR1 and CDR2: LGHNA and YNFKEQ. In nucleotides, the CDR3 is TGTGCCAGCAGCCGTTACACTAGCGGGGGAAACAATGAGCAGTTCTTC. It specifies CASSRYTSGGNNEQFF.

This clone was recorded a few times. The chain recombines TRBV27 with TRBJ1-5; D gene ambiguous. CDR1 is MNHEY, CDR2 SMNVEV, per germline (reference sequence). The CDR3 extends over 9 amino acids. CDR3 amino acids: CEVAQPQHF. For the CDR3, the DNA is TGTGAGGTTGCCCAGCCCCAGCATTTT.

V usage is TRBV4-3 and J usage is TRBJ1-1, with D possibly TRBD1 on 5 matching bases. This CDR3 has 16 amino acids. The V and J ends lost 3 bases and 3 bases respectively, with 17 bases between them. Germline V lookup: CDR1 LGHNA, CDR2 YSLEER. This CDR3 reads CASSQGRGREYTEAFF. In DNA, the CDR3 is TGCGCCAGCAGCCAGGGACGAGGGAGGGAGTACACTGAAGCTTTCTTT.

The chain uses TRBV5-5 and TRBJ2-7; the match to TRBD1 covers 8 bases. In germline, CDR1 is SGHKS, CDR2 YYEKEE (reference sequence). CDR3 size: 14 residues. With V trimmed by 5 bases and J by 0 bases, 4 bases remained unmatched. The CDR3 sequence is CASRRTGSSYEQYF. The CDR3 DNA follows: TGTGCCAGCAGGAGGACAGGGAGCTCCTACGAGCAGTACTTC.

V gene TRBV10-3 combines with J gene TRBJ2-7; D perhaps matches TRBD2 (5 bases). Germline V gene data show CDR1 as ENHRY and CDR2 as SYGVKD. The V gene lost 6 bases and the J gene lost 5 bases, with 20 bases spanning the gap. The CDR3 runs 15 residues. The CDR3 reads CAIRESADPSDEQYF. CDR3 coding DNA: TGTGCCATCAGAGAATCAGCGGACCCATCCGACGAGCAGTACTTC.

This rearrangement joins TRBV27 to TRBJ2-1, with no clear D. Germline loops: CDR1 MNHEY, CDR2 SMNVEV (reference sequence). This CDR3 spans 16 amino acids. Trimming pared 7 bases from V and 1 base from J, leaving 17 bases between. The CDR3 region is CASTHGVAGSYNEQFF. The CDR3 DNA reads as TGTGCCAGCACCCATGGGGTAGCAGGTTCCTACAATGAGCAGTTCTTC.

This clone was seen once. V gene TRBV4-3 combines with J gene TRBJ2-2; 10 bases map to TRBD2. CDR3 length equals 18 residues. The junction had 9 bases not matched to a gene; V was cut back by 0 bases and J by 5 bases. Germline CDR1 LGHNA, CDR2 YSLEER. The CDR3 DNA sequence: TGCGCCAGCAGCCAAGAGGCCCCTAGCGGGAGTCGGACCGGGGAGCTGTTTTTT. This encodes CASSQEAPSGSRTGELFF.

This clone came up once. The rearrangement joins TRBV7-9 to TRBJ2-5, with D uncertain. Deletions cut 5 bases from V and 3 bases from J, with 4 bases between. The CDR3 sequence is 11 residues long. The germline gives CDR1 SEHNR, CDR2 FQNEAQ (reference sequence). CDR3 sequence: CASSIKETQYF. The CDR3 DNA is TGTGCCAGCAGCATTAAAGAGACCCAGTACTTC.

The rearrangement links TRBV19 to TRBJ1-5, with D hard to call. This CDR3 spans 14 amino acids. CDR1 and CDR2 from the germline V gene are LNHDA and SQIVND (reference sequence). V shed 10 bases and J shed 7 bases, with 20 bases lying between them. CDR3 loop: CATSTGLLGQPQHF. The CDR3 region has the DNA TGTGCCACTTCGACGGGGTTACTCGGACAGCCCCAGCATTTT.

The chain combines TRBV7-9 with TRBJ1-1; D is possibly TRBD1 (6 bases). CDR3 size: 16 residues. The germline CDR1 and CDR2 sequences are SEHNR and FQNEAQ (reference sequence). V lost 0 bases and J lost 2, with 13 bases in between. The chain's CDR3 is CASSLALGGYNTEAFF. The DNA for the CDR3 is TGTGCCAGCAGCTTAGCCCTAGGGGGGTACAACACTGAAGCTTTCTTT.

The chain joins TRBV6-6 to TRBJ1-5; no clear D. CDR3 length: 13 amino acids. Trimming removed 2 bases from V and 7 bases from J, with 9 bases in between. Germline V gene lookup returns CDR1 MNHNY and CDR2 SVGAGI (reference sequence). CDR3 loop: CASSYPPDQPQHF. CDR3 in DNA: TGTGCCAGCAGTTACCCTCCTGACCAGCCCCAGCATTTT.

The CDR3 sequence: CASSLMWGGTYEQYF. The DNA of the CDR3 is TGCGCCAGCAGCTTGATGTGGGGGGGGACCTACGAGCAGTACTTC. The V and J genes are TRBV5-1 and TRBJ2-7; TRBD2 agrees at 7 bases. V shed 1 base, J shed 2 bases, and the junction held 6 bases outside the gene matches. From germline, CDR1 is SGHRS and CDR2 YFSETQ. The length of the CDR3 is 15 residues. The full variable domain, with the rest looked up from reference TRBV5-1 and TRBJ2-7, is KAGVTQTPRYLIKTRGQQVTLSCSPISGHRSVSWYQQTPGQGLQFLFEYFSETQRNKGNFPGRFSGRQFSNSRSEMNVSTLELGDSALYLCASSLMWGGTYEQYFGPGTRLTVT.

J is TRBJ2-7 and V is TRBV6-5; the D gene is possibly TRBD2 (5 bases). V lost 2 bases and J 4 bases, leaving 12 bases between the germline ends. This CDR3 is built from 14 residues. Germline V CDR1 and CDR2: MNHEY, SVGAGI. CDR3 residues: CASSYGGREYEQYF. DNA of the CDR3: TGTGCCAGCAGTTACGGTGGGAGAGAATACGAGCAGTACTTC.

The chain is built from TRBV5-4 and TRBJ1-1, with 11 bases fitting TRBD1. This CDR3 spans 15 amino acids. With V trimmed by 4 bases and J by 5 bases, 7 bases remained unmatched. From germline, CDR1 is SGHNT and CDR2 YYREEE (reference sequence). This CDR3 reads CASSESGTGGTEAFF. The DNA for the CDR3 is TGTGCCAGCAGCGAATCCGGGACAGGGGGGACTGAAGCTTTCTTT.

The rearrangement links TRBV29-1 to TRBJ2-7, with 7 positions matching TRBD1. J lost 3 bases, V lost 7 bases, and 12 bases had no gene match. Germline CDR1 is SQVTM and CDR2 is ANQGSEA. The length of the CDR3 is 14 residues. The CDR3 reads CSAARGRSRYEQYF. CDR3 sequence (DNA): TGCAGCGCCGCGAGGGGGCGAAGTCGCTACGAGCAGTACTTC.

The chain recombines TRBV4-1 with TRBJ1-2; D uncertain. V gave up 0 bases and J gave up 3 bases, with 8 bases separating them. Germline CDR1 reads MGHRA; CDR2 reads YSYEKL. This CDR3 has 14 residues. This CDR3 reads CASSQEHSDYGYTF. The CDR3 region has the DNA TGCGCCAGCAGCCAAGAGCACAGCGACTATGGCTACACCTTC.